This TCR beta chain came from a study of blood T cells in healthy people across ages. Findings and limits, study-wide: With unsorted PBMCs, a conclusive comparison of naive versus antigen-experienced cells was not possible.

The second PCR ran about 6 to 11 cycles with a sample-barcoded 5' primer and J-beta primers. Unique molecular identifiers of 12 random nucleotides labeled each cDNA. A single record per CDR3 protein comes from TCRdb applying MiXCR to the 5' RACE reads. The sample has more than 1.4 million distinct CDR3 sequences; 40% to 50% are singletons. Each sample yielded at least 7 million isolated PBMCs. This clonotype was seen a handful of times. Antigen specificity is unknown. This CDR3 has 13 amino acids. CDR1 is MGHRA, CDR2 YSYEKL, per germline. V gave up 0 bases and J gave up 3 bases, with 6 bases separating them.

The specimen was blood. The chain uses TRBV4-1 and TRBJ2-7; D is ambiguous. The clonotype was recovered from a woman aged 18 to 35 in good health. CDR3 residues: CASSQDMYYEQYF. Here the CDR3 DNA reads TGCGCCAGCAGCCAAGACATGTACTACGAGCAGTACTTC.